The sequence of this T cell receptor beta chain was determined in a study of T cell repertoires in cytomegalovirus infection. For the study at large: As its CMV epitopes, the study selected recently identified HLA-C-restricted and well-studied HLA-B-restricted targets. The public TCR beta signatures pointed to both CMV infection and matching HLA type. Findings of the study overall: CMV-specific TCR beta clonotypes restricted by HLA-C dominated the ex vivo response.

A remark on this clonotype: Its antigen is unknown.

One entry per CDR3 protein results from TCRdb running MiXCR on the reads. This sample has 100,000 or so distinct CDR3 sequences, with over 25% found just once. The specimen was CD8+ T cells from cultured PBMCs, collected from culture after CMV antigen stimulation. This clonotype was obtained from a human donor in good health (CMV status not recorded). Some clones in this sample may be carry-over from other donors' samples.

The CDR3 bases are TGTGCCAGCAGTGGGACAGGGGTGGTTGAGCAGTTCTTC. Amino acids: CASSGTGVVEQFF. This chain links TRBV2 with TRBJ2-1, with 9 nucleotides matching TRBD1. From germline, CDR1 is SNHLY and CDR2 FYNNEI. The CDR3 length is 13 residues. V lost 4 bases and J lost 9; bases outside the gene matches: 4. The whole variable domain, remainder taken from reference TRBV2 and TRBJ2-1, is EPEVTQTPSHQVTQMGQEVILRCVPISNHLYFYWYRQILGQKVEFLVSFYNNEISEKSEIFDDQFSVERPDGSNFTLKIRSTKLEDSAMYFCASSGTGVVEQFFGPGTRLTVL.